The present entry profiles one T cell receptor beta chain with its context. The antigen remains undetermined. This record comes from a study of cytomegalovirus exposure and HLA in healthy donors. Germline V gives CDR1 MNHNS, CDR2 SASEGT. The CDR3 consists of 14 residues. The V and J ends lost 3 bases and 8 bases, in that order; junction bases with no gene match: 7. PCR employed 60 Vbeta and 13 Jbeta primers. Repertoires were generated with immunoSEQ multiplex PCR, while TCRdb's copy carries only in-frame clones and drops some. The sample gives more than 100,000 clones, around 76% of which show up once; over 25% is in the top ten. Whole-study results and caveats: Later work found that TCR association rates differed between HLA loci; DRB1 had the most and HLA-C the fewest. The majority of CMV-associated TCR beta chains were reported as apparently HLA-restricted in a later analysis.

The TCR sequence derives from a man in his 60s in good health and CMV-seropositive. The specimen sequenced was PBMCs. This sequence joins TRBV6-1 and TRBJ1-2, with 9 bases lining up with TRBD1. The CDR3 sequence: CASSEQGQGGGYTF. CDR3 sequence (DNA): TGTGCCAGCAGTGAGCAGGGACAGGGAGGCGGCTACACCTTC.